This passage covers 11 T cell receptor beta chains from one sample sequenced in a study of cytomegalovirus exposure and HLA in healthy donors. Primers for the PCR totalled 60 Vbeta and 13 Jbeta. The table came from immunoSEQ multiplex PCR; TCRdb's copy has only in-frame clones and leaves some out. The sample consists of around 220,000 clones, about 74% of them appearing once. What was sequenced was PBMCs. These receptors were collected from a woman in her twenties or thirties in good health and CMV-seronegative.

Turning to this clone: Other DNA sequences in the sample encode the same CDR3. The gene calls are TRBV4-1 and TRBJ2-1; 8 nucleotides agree with TRBD2. Losses at the gene ends were 0 bases for V and 1 base for J; bases not matched to a gene: 2. The V gene's germline CDR1 is MGHRA and CDR2 YSYEKL. The CDR3 has 16 amino acids. In DNA form, the CDR3 reads TGCGCCAGCAGCCAAGATACTAGCGGATCCTACAATGAGCAGTTCTTC. Translation gives CASSQDTSGSYNEQFF.

This clone was counted a few times. The V call is TRBV5-1, the J call TRBJ1-1; weak D call: TRBD1 (6 bases). The CDR3 is 16 residues long. Per the germline V gene, CDR1 is SGHRS and CDR2 is YFSETQ. The ends were cut back, 0 bases at V and 5 bases at J, with 17 bases in the middle. The CDR3 DNA sequence: TGCGCCAGCAGCTTGGGCCCACAGGGACGAGGGACTGAAGCTTTCTTT. Translating it yields CASSLGPQGRGTEAFF. The full variable domain, completed using reference TRBV5-1 and TRBJ1-1, is KAGVTQTPRYLIKTRGQQVTLSCSPISGHRSVSWYQQTPGQGLQFLFEYFSETQRNKGNFPGRFSGRQFSNSRSEMNVSTLELGDSALYLCASSLGPQGRGTEAFFGQGTRLTVV.

The CDR3 protein is CASSPPTGSNTGELFF. DNA for the CDR3: TGTGCCAGCAGCCCCCCGACAGGGTCGAACACCGGGGAGCTGTTTTTT. V is TRBV11-2 and J is TRBJ2-2; 7 bases line up with TRBD1. The CDR3 loop spans 16 amino acids. Germline lookup yields CDR1 SGHAT and CDR2 FQNNGV. The trim removed 5 bases at V and 0 bases at J, leaving 6 bases unmatched.

This rearrangement joins TRBV29-1 to TRBJ2-7; 10 nucleotides match TRBD2. The J segment lost 3 bases and the V segment lost 7 bases, leaving 6 bases of the junction unmatched. Germline V CDR1 and CDR2: SQVTM, ANQGSEA. The CDR3 spans 13 residues. CDR3 in amino acids: CSALAGGSYEQYF. For the CDR3, the DNA is TGCAGCGCATTAGCGGGGGGAAGCTACGAGCAGTACTTC.

A few counts support this clone. The J gene is TRBJ1-6, the V gene TRBV19, with no clear D. CDR1 LNHDA and CDR2 SQIVND come from the germline V gene (reference sequence). The CDR3 totals 13 residues. V was shortened by 3 bases and J by 4 bases, with 4 bases between the two germline ends. The CDR3 DNA is TGTGCCAGTAGTATCTCTTATAATTCACCCCTCCACTTT. Protein sequence: CASSISYNSPLHF. The complete variable domain, with remaining parts taken from reference TRBV19 and TRBJ1-6, reads DGGITQSPKYLFRKEGQNVTLSCEQNLNHDAMYWYRQDPGQGLRLIYYSQIVNDFQKGDIAEGYSVSREKKESFPLTVTSAQKNPTAFYLCASSISYNSPLHFGNGTRLTVT.

There are a few counts of this clone. The chain recombines TRBV19 with TRBJ1-5; D uncertain. Germline V gene data show CDR1 as LNHDA and CDR2 as SQIVND (reference sequence). The CDR3 spans 11 residues. The CDR3 region has the DNA TGTGCTAAGGAGTGGTTACAGCCCCAGCATTTT. It encodes CAKEWLQPQHF.

This clone was picked up one time. The chain uses TRBV7-8 and TRBJ1-1; a possible D gene is TRBD1 (6 bases). Per germline, CDR1 SGHVS and CDR2 FQNEAQ. The ends were cut back, 3 bases at V and 1 base at J, with 9 bases in the middle. The CDR3 is made up of 14 amino acids. The CDR3 bases are TGTGCCAGCAGCTTGACAGGAGCGAACACTGAAGCTTTCTTT. This codes for CASSLTGANTEAFF.

This clone was observed a handful of times. The chain recombines TRBV28 with TRBJ1-1, with 9 bases matching TRBD1. The CDR3 covers 12 residues. Trimming cost V 11 bases and J 4 bases; bases outside gene matches: 5. The germline V gene encodes CDR1 MDHEN and CDR2 SYDVKM. The CDR3 sequence is CASSTGGTEAFF. As DNA, the CDR3 is TGTGCCTCCTCGACAGGGGGCACTGAAGCTTTCTTT.

The chain joins TRBV28 to TRBJ1-2; possibly TRBD1 for D (6 bases). The CDR3 consists of 13 residues. Germline-derived CDR1 and CDR2 are MDHEN and SYDVKM. The V end was cut by 3 bases, the J end by 8 bases, with 13 bases between. CDR3 amino acids: CASSFGDRGGYTF. The DNA of the CDR3 is TGTGCCAGCAGTTTCGGGGATAGGGGGGGCTACACCTTC.

Notes on this clone: One end of the junction does not line up with germline, which may come from a read error. The chain uses TRBV15 and TRBJ2-7; 10 bases map to TRBD1. Per germline, CDR1 LNHNV and CDR2 YYDKDF (reference sequence). This CDR3 is 15 amino acids long. CDR3 nucleotide sequence: TGTGCCACCAGCCCCGACAGGGGGCATTTAAGTCGCGGGGACTTC. Its translation: CATSPDRGHLSRGDF.

This sequence joins TRBV10-2 and TRBJ1-6; 7 nucleotides line up with TRBD1. This CDR3 contains 15 residues. The trim removed 3 bases at V and 7 bases at J, leaving 6 bases unmatched. Germline V gene data show CDR1 as WSHSY and CDR2 as SAAADI. DNA of the CDR3: TGCGCCAGCAGTGAACTGGGACAGCCGAATTCACCCCTCCACTTT. Translated: CASSELGQPNSPLHF.